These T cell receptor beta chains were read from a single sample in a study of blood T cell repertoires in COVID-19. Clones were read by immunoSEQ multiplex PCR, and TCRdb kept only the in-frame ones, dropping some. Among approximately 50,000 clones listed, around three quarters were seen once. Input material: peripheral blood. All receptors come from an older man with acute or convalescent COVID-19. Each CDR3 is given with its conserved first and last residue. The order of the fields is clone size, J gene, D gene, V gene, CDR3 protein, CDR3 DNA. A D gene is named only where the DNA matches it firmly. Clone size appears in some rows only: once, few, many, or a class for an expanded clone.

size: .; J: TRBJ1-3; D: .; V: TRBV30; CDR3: CAWSAGGVGNTIYF; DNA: TGTGCCTGGAGTGCGGGGGGGGTTGGAAACACCATATATTTT
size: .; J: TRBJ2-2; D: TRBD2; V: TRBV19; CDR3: CASLGLERGYTGELFF; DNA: TGTGCGTCCCTCGGTTTAGAGCGGGGGTACACCGGGGAGCTGTTTTTT
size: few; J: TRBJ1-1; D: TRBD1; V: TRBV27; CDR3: CASSFLQGEAFF; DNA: TGTGCCAGCAGTTTCTTACAGGGGGAAGCTTTCTTT
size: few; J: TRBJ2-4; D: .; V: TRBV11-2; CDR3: CASSSRLAKNIQYF; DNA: TGTGCCAGCAGCTCGCGGTTAGCCAAAAACATTCAGTACTTC
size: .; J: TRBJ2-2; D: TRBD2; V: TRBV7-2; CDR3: CASSFTGGFTGELFF; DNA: TGTGCCAGCAGCTTTACGGGGGGTTTCACCGGGGAGCTGTTTTTT
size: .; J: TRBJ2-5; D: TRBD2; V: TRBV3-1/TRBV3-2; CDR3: CASTLGLAGQETQYF; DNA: TGTGCCAGCACACTAGGACTAGCGGGCCAAGAGACCCAGTACTTC
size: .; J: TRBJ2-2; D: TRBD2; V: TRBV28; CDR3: CASLTGAGETGELFF; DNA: TGTGCCAGTTTGACAGGAGCGGGGGAAACCGGGGAGCTGTTTTTT
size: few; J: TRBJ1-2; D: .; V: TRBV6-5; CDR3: CASSYSGTDGYTF; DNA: TGTGCCAGCAGTTACTCAGGGACTGATGGCTACACCTTC
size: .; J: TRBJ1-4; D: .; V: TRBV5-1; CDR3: CASSITGRGANEKLFF; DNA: TGCGCCAGCAGCATTACAGGGAGAGGCGCTAATGAAAAACTGTTTTTT
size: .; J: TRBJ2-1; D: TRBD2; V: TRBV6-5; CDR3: CASSYSFSGGYNEQFF; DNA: TGTGCCAGCAGTTACTCTTTTAGCGGGGGGTACAATGAGCAGTTCTTC
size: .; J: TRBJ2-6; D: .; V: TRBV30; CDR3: CAWNAGWVGANVLTF; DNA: TGTGCCTGGAACGCAGGGTGGGTTGGGGCCAACGTCCTGACTTTC
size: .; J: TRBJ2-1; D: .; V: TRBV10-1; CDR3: CASSESRLPSYNEQFF; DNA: TGCGCCAGCAGTGAGTCGAGGCTACCTTCCTACAATGAGCAGTTCTTC
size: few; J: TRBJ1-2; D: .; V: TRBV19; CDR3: CASSIVGGAYGYTF; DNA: TGTGCCAGTAGTATAGTAGGAGGGGCGTATGGCTACACCTTC
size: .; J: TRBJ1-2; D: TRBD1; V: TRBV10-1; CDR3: CASSAGQNYGYTF; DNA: TGCGCCAGCAGTGCGGGACAGAACTATGGCTACACCTTC